The rows below give T cell receptor beta chains drawn from one sample of a study of blood T cell repertoires in COVID-19. Profiled with immunoSEQ multiplex PCR; TCRdb holds only in-frame clones, not every one. The sample includes fewer than 300,000 clones, 84% seen only once; the top ten take roughly 8.6%. Sequencing was performed on peripheral blood. Receptors originate from a human donor in a cohort sampled during active COVID-19. Both conserved end residues are part of each CDR3. A D gene is named only where the DNA matches it firmly. Size is omitted from some rows. Given values are once, few, many or a class for expanded clones.

cdr3_nt cdr3_aa clone_size j_call d_call v_call
TGCAGCGTTGAAGTTAACAGCCGAACCGAAGCTTTCTTT CSVEVNSRTEAFF few TRBJ1-1 NA TRBV29-1
TGCGCCAGCAGCTTGTTTACCGGGAGGAACAATGAGCAGTTCTTC CASSLFTGRNNEQFF NA TRBJ2-1 TRBD2 TRBV5-1
TGTGCCAGCAGTGACCTCCATACAGGAGTTTCCTACGAGCAGTACTTC CASSDLHTGVSYEQYF NA TRBJ2-7 NA TRBV6-1
TGTGCCAGTAGTAAAACTAGCGGATCCTACGAGCAGTACTTC CASSKTSGSYEQYF NA TRBJ2-7 TRBD2 TRBV19
TGTGCCAGCAGCCCCAATTCCGGGGCCTACGAGCAGTACTTC CASSPNSGAYEQYF few TRBJ2-7 NA TRBV11-3
TGCGCCAGCAGCCCGGGGGACGGTAGCTACGAGCAGTACTTC CASSPGDGSYEQYF NA TRBJ2-7 NA TRBV5-1
TGTGCCAGCAGGCCAGACAGGGGGCGCAATCAGCCCCAGCATTTT CASRPDRGRNQPQHF once TRBJ1-5 TRBD1 TRBV2
TGTGCCAGCAGCCCGGGACTAGCGGGAGGCGGGATCAACACCGGGGAGCTGTTTTTT CASSPGLAGGGINTGELFF NA TRBJ2-2 TRBD2 TRBV7-9
TGTGCCAGCAGTGAGCCGGACAGGGGGCCACAAAGAAACACAGATACGCAGTATTTT CASSEPDRGPQRNTDTQYF NA TRBJ2-3 TRBD1 TRBV2
TGCGCCAGCAGCCTCGGAGGGCCGCTACAAATCAATGAGCAGTTCTTC CASSLGGPLQINEQFF NA TRBJ2-1 NA TRBV5-1
TGTGCCATCAGCGTCGGACAGAACTATGGCTACACCTTC CAISVGQNYGYTF once TRBJ1-2 NA TRBV10-3
TGCGCCAGCAGCTGGGGACAGCACACAGATACGCAGTATTTT CASSWGQHTDTQYF NA TRBJ2-3 TRBD1 TRBV5-1
TGTGCCAGCACTACTTCAACTAATGAAAAACTGTTTTTT CASTTSTNEKLFF once TRBJ1-4 NA TRBV6-1
TGTGCCAGCAGTCTACAGGGGGGGAACACTGAAGCTTTCTTT CASSLQGGNTEAFF NA TRBJ1-1 TRBD1 TRBV27
TGTGCCAGCAGTTCCTTCTACAGATCCTACAATGAGCAGTTCTTC CASSSFYRSYNEQFF NA TRBJ2-1 NA TRBV27
TGTGCCAGCAGCCCCAGCTCCTACGAGCAGTACTTC CASSPSSYEQYF NA TRBJ2-7 NA TRBV11-2
TGTGCCAGCAGTGAAAGGATAGGGGCGGGGAAGTACAATGAGCAGTTCTTC CASSERIGAGKYNEQFF NA TRBJ2-1 NA TRBV6-1
TGTGCCAGCCAAACAGGGAATGAAAAACTGTTTTTT CASQTGNEKLFF NA TRBJ1-4 NA TRBV28
TGTGCCAGCAGCTTATCAGGGGGCGGCGGTGACTACACCTTC CASSLSGGGGDYTF NA TRBJ1-2 TRBD1 TRBV7-2
TGTGCCATCAGTGAGGGACAGGGGTCCTATGGCTACACCTTC CAISEGQGSYGYTF once TRBJ1-2 TRBD1 TRBV10-3
TGTGCCAGCAGTCCACAACGCCTCTATGGCTACACCTTC CASSPQRLYGYTF NA TRBJ1-2 NA TRBV5-4